This T cell receptor (beta chain) originates from a study of a mutant IDH1 vaccine in newly diagnosed glioma. Looking at the study overall: Once 4-6 weeks had passed after radiotherapy alone, vaccination started, or it started with temozolomide cycles.

For this clone: Its antigen is not identified.

Time point denoted: week 5, during vaccination. The investigators gave 300 ug of mutant IDH1 20-mer peptide in each vaccine dose, together with topical imiquimod. Newly diagnosed WHO grade 3 or 4 IDH1-mutant, ATRX-lost astrocytomas were identified in the donors. The CDR3 is 16 residues long. The V gene's germline CDR1 is SEHNR and CDR2 FQNEAQ (reference sequence). V trimming: 5 bases; J trimming: 8 bases; junction bases outside the gene matches: 17. Clones were sequenced by immunoSEQ multiplex PCR, and TCRdb holds only the in-frame ones, with some missing. Seen here are about 51,000 clones, over 75% observed once, and the top ten hold about 5.2%.

The sequence came from a middle-aged man with glioma. This sample comprised PBMCs, obtained from a glioma patient whose treatment included an IDH1 peptide vaccine. V usage is TRBV7-9 and J usage is TRBJ1-2; 7 nucleotides align to TRBD1. This CDR3 is CASSRGTTQGIEGYTF. The CDR3 nucleotides are TGTGCCAGCAGCCGCGGGACCACACAGGGGATAGAGGGCTACACCTTC.